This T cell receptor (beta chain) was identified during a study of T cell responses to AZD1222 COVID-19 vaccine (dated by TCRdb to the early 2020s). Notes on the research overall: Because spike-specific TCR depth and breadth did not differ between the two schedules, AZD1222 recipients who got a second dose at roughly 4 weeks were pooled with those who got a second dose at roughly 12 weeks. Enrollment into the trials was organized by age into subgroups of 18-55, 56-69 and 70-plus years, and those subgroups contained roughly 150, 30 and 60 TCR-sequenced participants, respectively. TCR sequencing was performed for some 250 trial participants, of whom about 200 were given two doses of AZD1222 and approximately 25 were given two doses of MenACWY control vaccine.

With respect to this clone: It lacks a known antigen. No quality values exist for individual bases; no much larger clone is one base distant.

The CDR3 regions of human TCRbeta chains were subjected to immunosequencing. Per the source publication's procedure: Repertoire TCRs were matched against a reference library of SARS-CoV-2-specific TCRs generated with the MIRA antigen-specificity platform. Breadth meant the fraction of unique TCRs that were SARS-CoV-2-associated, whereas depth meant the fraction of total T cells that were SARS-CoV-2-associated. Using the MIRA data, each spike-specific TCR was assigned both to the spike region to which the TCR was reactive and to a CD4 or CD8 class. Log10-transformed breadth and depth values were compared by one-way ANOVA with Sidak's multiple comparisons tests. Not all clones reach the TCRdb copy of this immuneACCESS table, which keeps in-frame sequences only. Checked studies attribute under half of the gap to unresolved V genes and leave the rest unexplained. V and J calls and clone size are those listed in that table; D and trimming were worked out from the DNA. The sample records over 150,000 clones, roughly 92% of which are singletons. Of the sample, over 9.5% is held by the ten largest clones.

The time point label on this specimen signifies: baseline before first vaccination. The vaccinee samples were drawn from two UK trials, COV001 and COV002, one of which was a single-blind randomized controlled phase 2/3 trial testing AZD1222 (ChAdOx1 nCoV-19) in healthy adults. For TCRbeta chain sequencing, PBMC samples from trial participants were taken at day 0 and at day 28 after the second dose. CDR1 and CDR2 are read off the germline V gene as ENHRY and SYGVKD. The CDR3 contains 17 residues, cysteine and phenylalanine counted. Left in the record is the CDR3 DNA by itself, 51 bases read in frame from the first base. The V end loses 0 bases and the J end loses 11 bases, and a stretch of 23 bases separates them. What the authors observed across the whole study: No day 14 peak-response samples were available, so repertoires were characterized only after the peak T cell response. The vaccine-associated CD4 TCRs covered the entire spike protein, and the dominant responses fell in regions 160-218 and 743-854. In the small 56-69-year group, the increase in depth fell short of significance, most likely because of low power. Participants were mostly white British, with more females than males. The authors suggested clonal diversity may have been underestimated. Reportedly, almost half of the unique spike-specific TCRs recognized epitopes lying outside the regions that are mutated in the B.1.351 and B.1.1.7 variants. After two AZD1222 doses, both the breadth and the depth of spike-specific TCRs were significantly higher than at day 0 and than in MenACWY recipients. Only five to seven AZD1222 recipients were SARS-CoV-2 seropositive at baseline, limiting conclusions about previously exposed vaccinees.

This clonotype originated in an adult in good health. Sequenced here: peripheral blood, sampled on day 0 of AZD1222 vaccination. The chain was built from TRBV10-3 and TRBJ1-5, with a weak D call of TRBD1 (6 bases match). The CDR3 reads CAISESATSGSSGAQHF. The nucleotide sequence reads TGTGCCATCAGTGAGTCCGCTACCTCCGGGTCCTCAGGGGCCCAGCATTTT.